These T cell receptor beta chains were read from a single sample in a study of human T cells and chemical hapten exposure. TCRdb ran MiXCR on the RACE reads and lists one entry per CDR3 protein. In the table there are some 200,000 distinct CDR3 sequences, approximately 31% of which are singletons. The starting material was whole blood, obtained in connection with sensitization to the hapten diphenylcyclopropenone (DPC). The origin of the receptors is a woman under 40 with alopecia areata. Some clones in this sample may be carry-over from other donors' samples. Each CDR3 is given without its conserved first and last residue.

ASSVGTSGSDEQF,TRBV9
SVDEGAPGETQY,TRBV29-1
SVRTSSNEQF,TRBV29-1
ASSLPSGSADTQY,TRBV7-2
SANLGLAGPDTQY,TRBV20-1
ASSRDTGGYEQY,TRBV5-1
ASRDRQGGYGYT,TRBV2
ASAGGAVGETQY,TRBV6-2/TRBV6-3
ASKIAGLLYEQY,TRBV28
SARQGTEQPQH,TRBV20-1
ASSAGESRGETQY,TRBV9
SVAGGLGDTQY,TRBV29-1
ASSTQGQSYEQY,TRBV18
ASNSQGFSNQPQH,TRBV6-2/TRBV6-3
SARSPSSGRDNEQF,TRBV20-1
ASRPYRVPTEAF,TRBV2
ASSSDRDYEQY,TRBV6-5
ASSLSLTGTSGNTIY,TRBV5-1
SAARDRAVEQY,TRBV20-1
ASRGTRRGYEQY,TRBV2
ASRPGTANTEAF,TRBV5-1
ASSAPTFNYGYT,TRBV28
ASSFGGPGANVLT,TRBV27
ASSLGGPGRGRDEQF,TRBV4-2
ASSYFSGTGPYEQY,TRBV6-5
ASSPSRGHNSPLH,TRBV7-9
ATSDGILNEQF,TRBV24-1
ASSPDRGTYNSPLH,TRBV5-6
ASSALLGTGLESGNTIY,TRBV21-1
ASGTYNEQF,TRBV6-6
ASSLGPSSSGRRNIQY,TRBV28
ASSFGRNTIY,TRBV7-9
ASSYKVAGELF,TRBV6-2/TRBV6-3
ASSYGPRERYNEQF,TRBV6-6
ASSQDNLRSLNTEAF,TRBV4-1
ASSLQRLTEAF,TRBV11-1
ASSLALYQETQY,TRBV12-3/TRBV12-4
TAVTGAPTDTQY,TRBV29-1
SAARTSNEQF,TRBV20-1
ASSGSPILTASGSSQETQY,TRBV11-3
ASSQLGQDPNTIY,TRBV4-2
ASSLVGGETYEQY,TRBV7-2
ASRPADYLH,TRBV2